A single sample gave rise to the 10 T cell receptor beta chains below, sequenced in a study of T cell repertoires in cytomegalovirus infection. TCRdb ran MiXCR on the reads and lists one entry per CDR3 protein. The table shows approximately 910,000 distinct CDR3 sequences, with 30% to 40% occurring only once. The antigens these receptors bind are not known. The material sequenced was cultured CD8+ T cells from PBMCs, taken from culture after CMV antigen stimulation. These receptors were collected from a human donor in good health (CMV status not recorded). Some clones in this sample may be carry-over from other donors' samples.

This clonotype was observed a handful of times. The chain carries TRBV27 and TRBJ2-7; 9 positions agree with TRBD1. V lost 6 bases to trimming and J lost 5 bases; unmatched junction nucleotides: 8. CDR1 is MNHEY and CDR2 is SMNVEV in the germline V gene (reference sequence). CDR3 length: 14 residues. CDR3: CASRQGTGYDEQYV. In nucleotides, the CDR3 is TGTGCCAGCAGGCAAGGGACAGGGTACGACGAGCAGTACGTC.

This clonotype was found once. This chain uses TRBV9 with TRBJ2-3, with D tentatively TRBD2 (5 bases). V was shortened by 3 bases and J by 2 bases, with 13 bases between the two germline ends. Looked up from germline, CDR1 is SGDLS and CDR2 is YYNGEE. The CDR3 consists of 15 residues. CDR3 sequence reads: CASSGGRTNTDTQYF. The DNA for the CDR3 is TGTGCCAGCAGCGGCGGGCGGACCAACACAGATACGCAGTATTTT. Using reference TRBV9 and TRBJ2-3 for the parts outside the CDR3, the full variable domain is DSGVTQTPKHLITATGQRVTLRCSPRSGDLSVYWYQQSLDQGLQFLIQYYNGEERAKGNILERFSAQQFPDLHSELNLSSLELGDSALYFCASSGGRTNTDTQYFGPGTRLTVL.

This clonotype was counted only a few times. The chain is built from TRBV2 and TRBJ2-7; the D call may be TRBD1 or TRBD2 (5 bases each). The germline V gene has CDR1 SNHLY and CDR2 FYNNEI. V dropped 8 bases and J dropped 6 bases, with 17 bases sitting between them. The CDR3 spans 13 residues. CDR3 bases: TGTGCCAGCCGAGAGGGGACCCCCTTCGAGCAGTACTTC. Translation gives CASREGTPFEQYF.

This clonotype was recorded at least ten times. The rearrangement uses TRBV28 and TRBJ1-1; 7 positions match TRBD1. The CDR3 length is 14 residues. V was clipped by 5 bases and J by 0 bases; unmatched bases: 3. Per the germline V gene, CDR1 is MDHEN and CDR2 is SYDVKM. The CDR3 DNA is TGTGCCAGCAGTCCAGGGGGGTTGAACACTGAAGCTTTCTTT. Protein: CASSPGGLNTEAFF.

DNA for the CDR3: TGTGCCAGCAGCTCTCCAAATACCCCGGGACAGGGGAGGGCCGGGGAGCTGTTTTTT. It is translated as CASSSPNTPGQGRAGELFF. The chain employs TRBV7-9 and TRBJ2-2; 10 bases are a match to TRBD1. V was pared by 4 bases and J by 6 bases, with 17 bases of the junction left unmatched. From germline, CDR1 is SEHNR and CDR2 FQNEAQ (reference sequence). The CDR3 sequence is 19 residues long.

This clonotype was observed a few times. The chain links TRBV11-1 to TRBJ2-2, with D possibly matching TRBD1 (6 bases). CDR1 and CDR2 from the germline V gene are SGHAT and FQDESV (reference sequence). This CDR3 comprises 14 residues. Trimming removed 1 base from V and 7 bases from J, with 10 bases in between. In DNA, the CDR3 is TGTGCCAGCAGCTTAGAACAGGGCGACGGGGAGCTGTTTTTT. This sequence encodes CASSLEQGDGELFF.

Many counts were recorded for this clonotype. V is TRBV7-6 and J is TRBJ1-4; D is uncertain. Trimming took 3 bases from V and 3 from J, leaving 20 bases between them. CDR1 is SGHVS, CDR2 FNYEAQ, per germline. The length of the CDR3 is 18 residues. This CDR3 is CASSFRRPSSGANEKLFF. The CDR3 region has the DNA TGTGCCAGCAGCTTTAGACGTCCAAGCTCCGGGGCTAATGAAAAACTGTTTTTT.

A note on this clonotype: A single base separates this from a much larger clone, so it may be a read error. The chain couples TRBV7-2 to TRBJ2-3; D is possibly TRBD2 (6 bases). The CDR3 is 15 amino acids. In germline, CDR1 is SGHTA, CDR2 FQGNSA. The CDR3 loop is CVSSQRGLLADTQYF. CDR3 nucleotides: TGTGTCAGCAGCCAACGTGGACTACTGGCGGATACGCAGTATTTT.

Only a few counts were recorded for this clonotype. This sequence joins TRBV29-1 and TRBJ1-2; no clear D gene. CDR3 length: 13 residues. V lost 6 bases and J 0 bases, leaving 11 bases between the germline ends. Germline lookup yields CDR1 SQVTM and CDR2 ANQGSEA. The CDR3 loop reads CSVEDGANYGYTF. CDR3 in DNA: TGCAGCGTCGAGGACGGAGCTAACTATGGCTACACCTTC.

In this sample, this clonotype turned up a few times. The chain combines TRBV11-1 with TRBJ2-1, with 8 bases matching TRBD2. This CDR3 is built from 16 residues. Trimming cost V 2 bases and J 6 bases; bases outside gene matches: 9. Germline-derived CDR1 and CDR2 are SGHAT and FQDESV (reference sequence). CDR3 loop: CASSLSGGYFFNEQFF. The DNA for the CDR3 is TGTGCCAGCAGCTTATCGGGGGGGTACTTCTTCAATGAGCAGTTCTTC.